A single sample gave rise to the 17 T cell receptor beta chains below, sequenced in a study of control samples from healthy donors and cancer patients. Here immunoSEQ multiplex PCR was the method, and the copy in TCRdb shows in-frame clones only, minus some. The sample has 95,000 to 150,000 clones, about 89% seen once. The sequencing input was blood. The receptors were gathered from a man aged 45-60 years in good health.

The sample holds one count of this clone. This chain connects TRBV9 to TRBJ2-3, with unresolved D. Looked up from germline, CDR1 is SGDLS and CDR2 is YYNGEE. There are 14 residues in the CDR3. Trimming took off 0 bases at V and 7 bases at J, with 12 bases between the two ends. DNA of the CDR3: TGTGCCAGCAGCGTAGGGAATAGGTTTAATACGCAGTATTTT. Translation: CASSVGNRFNTQYF.

The chain carries TRBV5-1 and TRBJ1-2, with D tentatively TRBD1 (6 bases). The CDR3 contains 14 residues. V was shortened by 5 bases and J by 5 bases, with 16 bases between the two germline ends. Germline CDR1 and CDR2: SGHRS and YFSETQ. In nucleotides, the CDR3 is TGCGCCAGCAGAGCGGCAGGGGATTTGTATGGCTACACCTTC. Translated, it gives CASRAAGDLYGYTF.

This clone has only one observation. This CDR3 reads CAISDRQGSEAFF. CDR3 DNA sequence: TGTGCCATCAGTGATAGACAAGGTTCTGAAGCTTTCTTT. The chain recombines TRBV10-3 with TRBJ1-1; D is uncertain. This CDR3 is built from 13 residues. From germline, CDR1 is ENHRY and CDR2 SYGVKD. The V end was cut by 3 bases, the J end by 6 bases, with 11 bases between.

The chain links TRBV9 to TRBJ2-7; D possibly uses TRBD1 or TRBD2 (5 bases each). Deletions cut 0 bases from V and 0 bases from J, with 13 bases between. The germline V gene has CDR1 SGDLS and CDR2 YYNGEE. CDR3 length: 16 residues. The CDR3 nucleotides read TGTGCCAGCAGCGTAGGGGTCGGGGCGTTCTCCTACGAGCAGTACTTC. Translated, it gives CASSVGVGAFSYEQYF.

The rearrangement joins TRBV7-2 to TRBJ2-3; 15 bases are a match to TRBD2. CDR3 length: 15 amino acids. The germline V gene encodes CDR1 SGHTA and CDR2 FQGNSA. J gave up 6 bases and V 6 bases, and 4 bases lay outside the gene matches. DNA for the CDR3: TGTGCCAGCAGACGGACTAGCGGGGGGGCCGATACGCAGTATTTT. This translates into CASRRTSGGADTQYF.

The chain employs TRBV23-1 and TRBJ2-3; TRBD2 matches at 11 bases. TRBV23-1 is an ORF, and what it does is uncertain. This CDR3 has 19 amino acids. V was pared by 0 bases and J by 0 bases, with 8 bases of the junction left unmatched. In nucleotides, the CDR3 is TGCGCCAGCAGTCAATCAAAACTAGCGGGGGCCTCCAGCACAGATACGCAGTATTTT. It codes for CASSQSKLAGASSTDTQYF.

The genes are TRBV10-3 and TRBJ2-1; 9 bases are a match to TRBD2. Germline V lookup: CDR1 ENHRY, CDR2 SYGVKD. CDR3 length: 16 residues. V lost 7 bases, J lost 3 bases, and 10 bases stayed unmatched. The CDR3 loop reads CAIKVVKAGGYNEQFF. The CDR3 DNA reads TGTGCCATCAAAGTAGTAAAAGCGGGGGGCTACAATGAGCAGTTCTTC.

This clone was found once. V usage is TRBV4-1 and J usage is TRBJ2-5, with 9 bases that match TRBD1. Germline V CDR1 and CDR2: MGHRA, YSYEKL. The CDR3 consists of 18 residues. J gave up 3 bases and V 3 bases, and 14 bases lay outside the gene matches. In nucleotides, the CDR3 is TGCGCCAGCAGCCACACTCTACAGGGGGCAAGCCTCAAAGAGACCCAGTACTTC. Residues: CASSHTLQGASLKETQYF.

The J gene is TRBJ1-1, the V gene TRBV18, with 9 bases lining up with TRBD1. This CDR3 region has 17 residues. Germline lookup yields CDR1 KGHSH and CDR2 LQKENI. V trimming: 1 base; J trimming: 3 bases; junction bases outside the gene matches: 9. In DNA form, the CDR3 reads TGTGCCAGCTCACCACAGAGGACAGGGGTCGAGGACACTGAAGCTTTCTTT. Translation: CASSPQRTGVEDTEAFF.

CDR3 DNA sequence: TGTGCCAGCAGCCCTCAGATCGATGAAGCTTTCTTT. This encodes CASSPQIDEAFF. The gene calls are TRBV7-2 and TRBJ1-1; D is unresolved. The ends were cut back, 5 bases at V and 7 bases at J, with 11 bases in the middle. The CDR3 is 12 amino acids. Germline V lookup: CDR1 SGHTA, CDR2 FQGNSA.

This clone was seen only once. The rearrangement uses TRBV5-4 and TRBJ2-2; D gene unclear. CDR3 length: 12 residues. V was pared by 2 bases and J by 6 bases, with 5 bases between. The germline V gene has CDR1 SGHNT and CDR2 YYREEE (reference sequence). Here the CDR3 reads CASSFISGELFF. In DNA, the CDR3 is TGTGCCAGCAGCTTCATCTCCGGGGAGCTGTTTTTT.

The chain uses TRBV19 and TRBJ2-3; TRBD2 aligns across 9 bases. CDR3 length: 19 residues. J gave up 0 bases and V 3 bases, and 13 bases lay outside the gene matches. CDR1 LNHDA and CDR2 SQIVND come from the germline V gene (reference sequence). The CDR3 nucleotides are TGTGCCAGTAGTATGGGGGTTGCACTAGCGGGTGGGAGCACAGATACGCAGTATTTT. Protein sequence: CASSMGVALAGGSTDTQYF.

The V call is TRBV6-4, the J call TRBJ2-1; 9 bases agree with TRBD2. This CDR3 is built from 15 residues. The germline V gene has CDR1 MRHNA and CDR2 SNTAGT. V was clipped by 6 bases and J by 2 bases; unmatched bases: 5. The CDR3 nucleotides are TGTGCCAGCAGCGTAGCGGGGGATGCCTACAATGAGCAGTTCTTC. This sequence encodes CASSVAGDAYNEQFF.

The chain is built from TRBV27 and TRBJ2-1; 9 bases align to TRBD1. V lost 8 bases and J lost 10; bases outside the gene matches: 9. Germline assignment: CDR1 MNHEY and CDR2 SMNVEV (reference sequence). The CDR3 contains 13 residues. In DNA form, the CDR3 reads TGTGCCAGCCCGGGACAGGGTTCGCGGGAGCAGTTCTTC. It encodes CASPGQGSREQFF.

The gene calls are TRBV7-2 and TRBJ2-5; a weak D match, TRBD1 (6 bases). Trimming pared 3 bases from V and 4 bases from J, leaving 15 bases between. Germline CDR1 SGHTA, CDR2 FQGNSA. The CDR3 totals 15 residues. Written as DNA, the CDR3 is TGTGCCAGCAGCTTCGGTCTCTGGGGGCTAGAGACCCAGTACTTC. This gives the protein CASSFGLWGLETQYF.

The V call is TRBV10-2, the J call TRBJ2-7; 10 bases are a match to TRBD1. Germline assignment: CDR1 WSHSY and CDR2 SAAADI. The CDR3 sequence is 15 residues long. The V gene end was trimmed by 8 bases and the J gene end by 3 bases; junction bases not matched to a gene: 10. CDR3 DNA: TGCGCCAGCGGAACCGGACAGGGGGGCGTCTACGAGCAGTACTTC. It specifies CASGTGQGGVYEQYF.

The J gene is TRBJ1-2, the V gene TRBV18, with D possibly matching TRBD1 (6 bases). The germline CDR1 and CDR2 sequences are KGHSH and LQKENI. The CDR3 consists of 15 residues. The germline V and J ends were trimmed by 5 bases and 0 bases, with 13 bases remaining between them. CDR3 sequence reads: CASSEIRGPNYGYTF. CDR3 DNA sequence: TGTGCCAGCTCAGAGATCCGGGGGCCTAACTATGGCTACACCTTC. Using reference TRBV18 and TRBJ1-2 for the parts outside the CDR3, the full variable domain is NAGVMQNPRHLVRRRGQEARLRCSPMKGHSHVYWYRQLPEEGLKFMVYLQKENIIDESGMPKERFSAEFPKEGPSILRIQQVVRGDSAAYFCASSEIRGPNYGYTFGSGTRLTVV.